Each of the 18 T cell receptor beta chains below was sequenced from the same sample in a study of CD8 T cells in ankylosing spondylitis. TCRdb re-analysed the 5' RACE reads in MiXCR, keeping a single row per CDR3 protein. Of roughly 280,000 distinct CDR3 sequences in the sample, 20% were seen once. Sequenced sample: blood, either unsorted or a sorted T cell fraction (not recorded which). These TCRs come from a male donor with ankylosing spondylitis or in good health (not recorded which).

The J gene is TRBJ2-5, the V gene TRBV10-3, with 7 nucleotides matching TRBD2. Germline values: CDR1 ENHRY, CDR2 SYGVKD. This CDR3 is 12 amino acids long. Trimming took 10 bases from V and 1 from J; bases not matched to a gene: 3. CDR3 nucleotide sequence: TGTGCCACCAGCGGGGCCCAAGAGACCCAGTACTTC. Translated: CATSGAQETQYF.

In its sample, this clonotype was seen many times. This chain links TRBV9 with TRBJ1-5, with 7 bases matching TRBD1. Germline assignment: CDR1 SGDLS and CDR2 YYNGEE. V was pared by 7 bases and J by 5 bases, with 12 bases of the junction left unmatched. The CDR3 totals 15 residues. Here the CDR3 reads CASGSTGEWDQPQHF. The DNA for the CDR3 is TGTGCCAGCGGATCAACAGGGGAGTGGGATCAGCCCCAGCATTTT.

This clonotype was picked up a small number of times. This chain uses TRBV12-3 or TRBV12-4 with TRBJ1-1; 9 nucleotides align to TRBD1. This CDR3 is built from 16 residues. With V trimmed by 9 bases and J by 6 bases, 17 bases remained unmatched. The DNA for the CDR3 is TGTGCCAGTTACCGTGGACAGGGGTCTGGTAAGGCTGAAGCTTTCTTT. The encoded protein is CASYRGQGSGKAEAFF.

This chain uses TRBV9 with TRBJ2-1, with D tentatively TRBD1 (5 bases). The CDR3 has 15 amino acids. Germline loops: CDR1 SGDLS, CDR2 YYNGEE. Trimming pared 0 bases from V and 3 bases from J, leaving 10 bases between. The CDR3 reads CASSVGREVYNEQFF. In nucleotides, the CDR3 is TGTGCCAGCAGCGTAGGCAGGGAAGTCTACAATGAGCAGTTCTTC.

In this sample, this clonotype turned up a few times. V gene TRBV16 combines with J gene TRBJ1-5, with a possible D match to TRBD1 (6 bases). The V gene lost 0 bases and the J gene lost 5 bases, with 17 bases spanning the gap. The CDR3 runs 17 residues. In germline, CDR1 is KGHSY, CDR2 FQNENV. This CDR3 is CASSQSERQVLYQPQHF. As DNA, the CDR3 is TGTGCCAGCAGCCAATCTGAGAGACAGGTGCTTTATCAGCCCCAGCATTTT.

This clonotype was counted only a few times. The CDR3 reads CASSLEMGLNTEAFF. The CDR3 DNA sequence: TGTGCCAGCAGTTTAGAGATGGGGTTGAACACTGAAGCTTTCTTT. The V gene is TRBV12-3 or TRBV12-4, the J gene TRBJ1-1; D uncertain. V was cut by 1 base and J by 0 bases, with 9 bases left in between. The CDR3 sequence is 15 residues long.

This clonotype was picked up a small number of times. The chain has TRBV2 and TRBJ1-2; unclear D gene. The CDR3 is 12 residues long. Trimming pared 7 bases from V and 0 bases from J, leaving 6 bases between. In germline, CDR1 is SNHLY, CDR2 FYNNEI. The CDR3 DNA reads TGTGCCAGCAAAGGGACTAACTATGGCTACACCTTC. This gives the protein CASKGTNYGYTF. Variable domain in full (rest from reference TRBV2 and TRBJ1-2): EPEVTQTPSHQVTQMGQEVILRCVPISNHLYFYWYRQILGQKVEFLVSFYNNEISEKSEIFDDQFSVERPDGSNFTLKIRSTKLEDSAMYFCASKGTNYGYTFGSGTRLTVV.

This clonotype was seen more than once but under ten times. The chain recombines TRBV10-3 with TRBJ2-5; 8 bases are a match to TRBD1. Germline CDR1 is ENHRY and CDR2 is SYGVKD. CDR3 length equals 17 residues. The V segment lost 4 bases and the J segment 1 base; nucleotides outside the gene matches: 11. The CDR3 DNA reads as TGTGCCATCAGTGGCCCCCTTGGACAGGGAACCCAAGAGACCCAGTACTTC. Translation gives CAISGPLGQGTQETQYF.

CDR3 bases: TGTGCCAGCTCACCACTCAGGAACACCGGGGAGCTGTTTTTT. Residues: CASSPLRNTGELFF. The rearrangement uses TRBV18 and TRBJ2-2; no firm D call. This CDR3 spans 14 amino acids. V lost 1 base and J lost 1, with 4 bases in between. Germline assignment: CDR1 KGHSH and CDR2 LQKENI.

The CDR3 sequence is CASSLVGNRQETQYF. DNA for the CDR3: TGCGCCAGCAGCTTGGTTGGAAATCGACAAGAGACCCAGTACTTC. The chain couples TRBV5-1 to TRBJ2-5; D remains ambiguous. V lost 0 bases and J lost 2, with 11 bases in between. Germline V CDR1 and CDR2: SGHRS, YFSETQ. The CDR3 spans 15 residues.

The chain recombines TRBV28 with TRBJ1-2, with 11 positions matching TRBD1. This CDR3 has 14 amino acids. With V trimmed by 5 bases and J by 8 bases, 7 bases remained unmatched. Germline CDR1 and CDR2: MDHEN and SYDVKM. This chain's CDR3 is CASSLDRGRRGYTF. The CDR3 DNA reads as TGTGCCAGCAGTCTGGACAGGGGGCGCCGGGGCTACACCTTC.

The V and J genes are TRBV20-1 and TRBJ1-2, with D hard to call. V was pared by 2 bases and J by 4 bases, with 5 bases between. Germline V gives CDR1 DFQATT, CDR2 SNEGSKA (reference sequence). CDR3 size: 11 residues. CDR3 in amino acids: CSARQVYGYTF. The DNA of the CDR3 is TGCAGTGCTAGACAGGTCTATGGCTACACCTTC.

CDR3 sequence: CASSWGDRNYGYTF. CDR3 in DNA: TGCGCCAGCAGCTGGGGGGACAGGAACTATGGCTACACCTTC. V usage is TRBV5-1 and J usage is TRBJ1-2; 8 nucleotides match TRBD1. V lost 3 bases to trimming and J lost 2 bases; unmatched junction nucleotides: 3. The CDR3 is made up of 14 amino acids. Germline V gives CDR1 SGHRS, CDR2 YFSETQ.

The V gene is TRBV2, the J gene TRBJ1-2, with 7 bases identical to TRBD1. The germline gives CDR1 SNHLY, CDR2 FYNNEI. The J segment lost 8 bases and the V segment lost 1 base, leaving 4 bases of the junction unmatched. The CDR3 is 13 residues long. CDR3 amino acids: CASSEEIGGGYTF. The DNA for the CDR3 is TGTGCCAGCAGTGAAGAGATAGGGGGCGGCTACACCTTC.

The rearrangement joins TRBV20-1 to TRBJ2-2; TRBD2 matches at 9 bases. The CDR3 has 15 residues. Unmatched junction bases numbered 8, after V lost 5 bases and J lost 4 bases. Germline loops: CDR1 DFQATT, CDR2 SNEGSKA (reference sequence). CDR3 bases: TGCAGTGCTTCCGCGCGGGGGGGTAGCACCGGGGAGCTGTTTTTT. Amino acid sequence: CSASARGGSTGELFF.

The gene calls are TRBV3-1 and TRBJ2-4; D may match TRBD1 or TRBD2 (5 bases each). The CDR3 contains 13 residues. Trimming left V 1 base short and J 11 bases short, with 12 bases between. The germline V gene encodes CDR1 LGHDT and CDR2 YNNKEL (reference sequence). The CDR3 DNA reads TGTGCCAGCAGCCAAGGACACCGGGACCTTCAGTACTTC. It codes for CASSQGHRDLQYF.

This rearrangement joins TRBV5-1 to TRBJ1-1; no clear D gene. The CDR3 spans 16 residues. V lost 4 bases and J 1 base, leaving 17 bases between the germline ends. Per germline, CDR1 SGHRS and CDR2 YFSETQ. CDR3 sequence: CASSAGLQAPNTEAFF. Here the CDR3 DNA reads TGCGCCAGCAGCGCAGGTTTACAAGCGCCGAACACTGAAGCTTTCTTT. Drawing the rest from reference TRBV5-1 and TRBJ1-1, the complete variable domain is KAGVTQTPRYLIKTRGQQVTLSCSPISGHRSVSWYQQTPGQGLQFLFEYFSETQRNKGNFPGRFSGRQFSNSRSEMNVSTLELGDSALYLCASSAGLQAPNTEAFFGQGTRLTVV.

This clonotype came up many times. This rearrangement joins TRBV7-6 to TRBJ2-5; perhaps TRBD1 as D (6 bases). The length of the CDR3 is 12 residues. The germline V gene encodes CDR1 SGHVS and CDR2 FNYEAQ. The V and J ends lost 5 bases and 5 bases respectively, with 9 bases between them. The CDR3 loop reads CASSHRAETQYF. In DNA form, the CDR3 reads TGTGCCAGCAGCCACAGGGCGGAGACCCAGTACTTC.